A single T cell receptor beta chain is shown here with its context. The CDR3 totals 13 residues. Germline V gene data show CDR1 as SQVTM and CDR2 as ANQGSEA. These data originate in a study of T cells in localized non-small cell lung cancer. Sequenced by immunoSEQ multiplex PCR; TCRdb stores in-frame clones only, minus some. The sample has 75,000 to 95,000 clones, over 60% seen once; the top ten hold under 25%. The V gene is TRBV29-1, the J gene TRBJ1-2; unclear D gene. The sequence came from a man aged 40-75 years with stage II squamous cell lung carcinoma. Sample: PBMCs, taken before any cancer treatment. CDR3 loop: CTCDDSGRRGYTF. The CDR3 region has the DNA TGCACCTGTGATGACTCTGGGAGACGTGGCTACACCTTC.